The clone carrying this T cell receptor beta chain was observed at least ten times. TCRdb processed the 5' RACE reads anew with MiXCR; each CDR3 protein has one entry. The sample has around 24,000 distinct CDR3 sequences, 7% seen once; the top ten hold around 15%. The data are from a study of spatial heterogeneity in lung cancer. Time point denoted: sample taken at primary tumor resection. Here the sequenced sample was PBMCs, taken at surgery. The receptor's source is a male donor with early-stage non-small cell lung cancer.

CDR3: CASSSSRTGSLVYGYTF. The CDR3 DNA follows: TGTGCCAGCAGTAGCTCTAGGACAGGCTCGTTAGTATATGGCTACACCTTC. The chain joins TRBV28 to TRBJ1-2; 7 positions match TRBD1. Germline CDR1 is MDHEN and CDR2 is SYDVKM. The CDR3 is 17 residues long. Trimming at V came to 5 bases and at J to 5 bases, leaving 17 bases not matched to a gene.